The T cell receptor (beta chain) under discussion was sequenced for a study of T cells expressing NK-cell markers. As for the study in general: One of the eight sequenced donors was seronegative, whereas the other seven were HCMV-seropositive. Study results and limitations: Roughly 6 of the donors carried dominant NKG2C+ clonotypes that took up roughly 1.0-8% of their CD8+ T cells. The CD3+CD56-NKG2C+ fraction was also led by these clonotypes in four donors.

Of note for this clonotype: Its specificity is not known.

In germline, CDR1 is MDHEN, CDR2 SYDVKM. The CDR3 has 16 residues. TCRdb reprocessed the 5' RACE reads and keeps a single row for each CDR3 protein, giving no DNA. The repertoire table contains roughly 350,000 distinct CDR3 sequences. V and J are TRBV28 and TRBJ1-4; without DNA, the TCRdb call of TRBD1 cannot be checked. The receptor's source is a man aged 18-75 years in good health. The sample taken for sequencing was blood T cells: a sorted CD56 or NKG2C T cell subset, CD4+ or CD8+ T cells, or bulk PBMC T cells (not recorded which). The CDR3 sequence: CASSLLPGTGLEKLFF.